This TCR beta chain was captured in a study of shared clonotypes between healthy human individuals. The V end was cut by 3 bases, the J end by 1 base, with 15 bases between. Germline lookup yields CDR1 GTSNPN and CDR2 SVGIG (reference sequence). The CDR3 consists of 15 residues. Repertoires were generated with immunoSEQ multiplex PCR, while TCRdb's copy carries only in-frame clones and drops some. The sample has 2 million to 2.5 million clones; around 95% are singletons. The sequence was obtained from a man aged 18 to 29 in good health. The chain employs TRBV30 and TRBJ1-2; D perhaps matches TRBD1 (6 bases). Sequencing was performed on naive CD4+ T cells sorted from blood. Subset in this sample: CD45RA+ positively selected. This CDR3 reads CAWSGGTQNNYGYTF. The CDR3 bases are TGTGCCTGGAGCGGAGGGACACAAAATAACTATGGCTACACCTTC. Combining the CDR3 with reference TRBV30 and TRBJ1-2 gives the whole variable domain SQTIHQWPATLVQPVGSPLSLECTVEGTSNPNLYWYRQAAGRGLQLLFYSVGIGQISSEVPQNLSASRPQDRQFILSSKKLLLSDSGFYLCAWSGGTQNNYGYTFGSGTRLTVV.